A single TCR beta chain is shown here with its context. The sample comes from a study of blood T cell repertoires in COVID-19. Turning to the study itself: The analysed material was cDNA or gDNA that came from T cells, B-cell-depleted T cells, or PBMCs.

Assay used: immunoSEQ multiplex PCR; TCRdb lists only in-frame clones, some missing. The repertoire consists of approximately 98,000 clones, with about 88% occurring once and the leading ten covering 2% to 3%. This CDR3 spans 17 amino acids. From germline, CDR1 is SGHAT and CDR2 FQNNGV. V gave up 0 bases and J gave up 9 bases; unmatched junction bases: 9. Sequenced: peripheral blood. The receptor was derived from a human donor in a cohort sampled during active COVID-19. The rearrangement links TRBV11-2 to TRBJ2-1; 12 nucleotides match TRBD2. The CDR3 nucleotides read TGTGCCAGCAGCTTAGAATGGACTAGCGGGACCGAGGGTGAGCAGTTCTTC. Amino acids: CASSLEWTSGTEGEQFF.